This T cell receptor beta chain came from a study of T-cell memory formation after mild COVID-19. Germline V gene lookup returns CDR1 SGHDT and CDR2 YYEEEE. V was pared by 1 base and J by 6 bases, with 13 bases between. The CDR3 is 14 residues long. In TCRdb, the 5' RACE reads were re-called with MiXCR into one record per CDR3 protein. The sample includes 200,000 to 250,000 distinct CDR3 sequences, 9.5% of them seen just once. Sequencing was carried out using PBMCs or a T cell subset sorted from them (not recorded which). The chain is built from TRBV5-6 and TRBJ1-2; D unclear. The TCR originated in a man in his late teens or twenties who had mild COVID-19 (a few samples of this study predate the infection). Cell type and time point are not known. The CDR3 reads CASSLPSPANGYTF. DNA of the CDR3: TGTGCCAGCAGCTTGCCCAGCCCAGCAAATGGCTACACCTTC.